The clone carrying this TCR beta chain has a handful of counts. No antigen is known for it. This sample was included in a study of T-cell memory formation after mild COVID-19. Looking at the study overall: Largely donor-specific TCR clusters were found. General study points: That cross-reactive memory joined was suggested by some responding clones appearing in pre-infection memory. Clones contracting over day 15 to 85 were CD4/CD8 balanced, with later expanders leaning CD4+.

The authors produced TCR alpha and TCR beta cDNA libraries with sample barcodes and UMIs by 5'RACE using constant-segment primers. TCRdb re-analysed the 5' RACE reads in MiXCR, keeping a single row per CDR3 protein. This table has roughly 170,000 distinct CDR3 sequences, about 21% appearing once. V was pared by 1 base and J by 1 base, with 17 bases between. CDR1 is SGHTA, CDR2 FQGNSA, per germline. CDR3 length: 17 residues. The chain has TRBV7-2 and TRBJ2-7, with D perhaps matching TRBD1 or TRBD2 (6 bases each). The sequenced sample consisted of PBMCs or a T cell subset sorted from them (not recorded which). The clonotype comes from an adult woman who had mild COVID-19 (a few samples of this study predate the infection). Cell type and time point are not known. The CDR3 loop is CASSLGGRGLASYEQYF. The CDR3 region has the DNA TGTGCCAGCAGCTTAGGGGGCAGGGGACTGGCTTCCTACGAGCAGTACTTC.